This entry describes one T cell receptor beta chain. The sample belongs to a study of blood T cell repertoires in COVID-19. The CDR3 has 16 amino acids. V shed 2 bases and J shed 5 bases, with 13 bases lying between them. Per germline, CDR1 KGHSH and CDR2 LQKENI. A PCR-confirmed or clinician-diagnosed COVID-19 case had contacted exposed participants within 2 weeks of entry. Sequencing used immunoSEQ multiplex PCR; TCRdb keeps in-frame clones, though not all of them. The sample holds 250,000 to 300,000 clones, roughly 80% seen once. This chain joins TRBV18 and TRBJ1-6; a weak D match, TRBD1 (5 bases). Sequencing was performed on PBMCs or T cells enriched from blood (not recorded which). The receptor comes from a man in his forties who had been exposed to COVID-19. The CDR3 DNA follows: TGTGCCAGCTCACCAGCGGCAGGGAGGGATAATTCACCCCTCCACTTT. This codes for CASSPAAGRDNSPLHF.